What follows is one T cell receptor (beta chain) and its context. Since a much larger clone is just one base distant, this may be a read error. Sample time point: persistent/refractory GD, antithyroid drugs over 5 years with positive TRAb. RNA extracted from PBMCs served as the sequencing template. Investigators prepared the TCR beta libraries by applying iRepertoire HTBI primers and Arm-PCR of CDR3 regions. TCRdb re-called the multiplex PCR reads through MiXCR, storing one row per CDR3 protein. The sample contains 300,000 to 500,000 distinct CDR3 sequences, less than 25% of which appear only once. These data belong to a study of regulatory T cells in long-lasting Graves disease. The CDR3 runs to 13 residues. Germline CDR1 and CDR2: SNHLY and FYNNEI.

The receptor was derived from a female donor with Graves disease. This chain joins TRBV2 and TRBJ1-2; a possible D gene is TRBD1 (5 bases). Sequenced material: peripheral blood mononuclear cells (PBMCs), taken when the disease was refractory, from a patient treated with antithyroid drugs. This CDR3 reads CASGEGSNYGYTF. CDR3 in DNA: TGTGCCAGCGGTGAGGGGTCTAACTATGGCTACACCTTC.